A single sample gave rise to the 29 T cell receptor beta chains below, sequenced in a study of T cell responses to AZD1222 COVID-19 vaccine. Here immunoSEQ multiplex PCR was the method, and the copy in TCRdb shows in-frame clones only, minus some. This table holds about 87,000 clones, 70% to 90% found once. The specimen was peripheral blood, collected on day 0 of AZD1222 vaccination. These TCRs come from an adult in good health.

The genes are TRBV6-5 and TRBJ1-3; D uncertain. Trimming pared 9 bases from V and 0 bases from J, leaving 9 bases between. Germline V gene data show CDR1 as MNHEY and CDR2 as SVGAGI. There are 13 residues in the CDR3. CDR3 nucleotide sequence: TGTGCCAGTGGGAGGGACTCTGGAAACACCATATATTTT. Its protein is CASGRDSGNTIYF.

The chain links TRBV4-1 to TRBJ1-2; D possibly corresponds to TRBD1 (6 bases). V gave up 0 bases and J gave up 0 bases, with 11 bases separating them. The CDR3 loop spans 16 amino acids. Germline V gives CDR1 MGHRA, CDR2 YSYEKL. The CDR3 reads CASSQEAGASNYGYTF. CDR3 coding DNA: TGCGCCAGCAGCCAAGAGGCAGGGGCTTCTAACTATGGCTACACCTTC.

The chain employs TRBV30 and TRBJ2-1; no reliable D call. The germline V and J ends were trimmed by 0 bases and 9 bases, with 9 bases remaining between them. The germline V gene encodes CDR1 GTSNPN and CDR2 SVGIG (reference sequence). The CDR3 is 12 amino acids. For the CDR3, the DNA is TGTGCCTGGAGTGTACATGCGGTTGAGCAGTTCTTC. It encodes CAWSVHAVEQFF. The complete variable domain, with remaining parts taken from reference TRBV30 and TRBJ2-1, reads SQTIHQWPATLVQPVGSPLSLECTVEGTSNPNLYWYRQAAGRGLQLLFYSVGIGQISSEVPQNLSASRPQDRQFILSSKKLLLSDSGFYLCAWSVHAVEQFFGPGTRLTVL.

V and J are TRBV5-1 and TRBJ1-5; D is uncertain. The CDR3 contains 13 residues. Trimming removed 4 bases at V and 0 bases at J, with 5 bases between. Germline lookup yields CDR1 SGHRS and CDR2 YFSETQ. The CDR3: CASSMGSNQPQHF. CDR3 sequence (DNA): TGCGCCAGCAGCATGGGTAGCAATCAGCCCCAGCATTTT.

The rearrangement uses TRBV9 and TRBJ2-7; TRBD2 agrees at 12 bases. Looked up from germline, CDR1 is SGDLS and CDR2 is YYNGEE. The CDR3 loop spans 18 amino acids. After removal of 5 bases from V and 2 bases from J, the junction contained 14 bases not matched to a gene. CDR3 sequence reads: CASSRGLAGKKHPYEQYF. The CDR3 bases are TGTGCCAGCAGTCGAGGACTAGCGGGAAAGAAGCACCCCTACGAGCAGTACTTC.

CDR3 sequence: CASSAEPSVNSGNTIYF. The CDR3 region has the DNA TGTGCCAGCAGCGCTGAACCTTCAGTGAACTCTGGAAACACCATATATTTT. This chain connects TRBV9 to TRBJ1-3; D is unresolved. CDR1 and CDR2 (germline): SGDLS, YYNGEE. The CDR3 covers 17 residues. V was cut by 3 bases and J by 0 bases, with 16 bases left in between.

The V gene is TRBV5-4, the J gene TRBJ1-2; the D gene is possibly TRBD1 (6 bases). Germline V gene lookup returns CDR1 SGHNT and CDR2 YYREEE (reference sequence). The CDR3 sequence is 19 residues long. V lost 2 bases to trimming and J lost 6 bases, with 29 bases between them. The CDR3 DNA sequence: TGTGCCAGCAGCTTCGACCTAGGACAGCTAACAACTATGGAGGATGGCTACACCTTC. Translated: CASSFDLGQLTTMEDGYTF. The full variable domain, completed using reference TRBV5-4 and TRBJ1-2, is ETGVTQSPTHLIKTRGQQVTLRCSSQSGHNTVSWYQQALGQGPQFIFQYYREEENGRGNFPPRFSGLQFPNYSSELNVNALELDDSALYLCASSFDLGQLTTMEDGYTFGSGTRLTVV.

This clone was recorded once. The V gene is TRBV5-1, the J gene TRBJ2-1, with 14 positions matching TRBD2. Germline V lookup: CDR1 SGHRS, CDR2 YFSETQ. The trim removed 3 bases at V and 10 bases at J, leaving 12 bases unmatched. This CDR3 has 17 amino acids. The CDR3 sequence: CASSSGTSGSSQWEQFF. CDR3 DNA: TGCGCCAGCAGCTCCGGGACTAGCGGGAGCAGTCAATGGGAGCAGTTCTTC.

V and J are TRBV27 and TRBJ2-7; no clear D. The germline V and J ends were trimmed by 2 bases and 1 base, with 6 bases remaining between them. This CDR3 spans 13 amino acids. The germline gives CDR1 MNHEY, CDR2 SMNVEV (reference sequence). The DNA for the CDR3 is TGTGCCAGCAGTTTAGTGGGTTCCTACGAGCAGTACTTC. It specifies CASSLVGSYEQYF.

This chain joins TRBV6-5 and TRBJ2-5; D call uncertain. V was cut by 0 bases and J by 4 bases, with 3 bases left in between. The CDR3 runs 12 residues. CDR1 is MNHEY and CDR2 is SVGAGI in the germline V gene. The CDR3 reads CASSYSSETQYF. Here the CDR3 DNA reads TGTGCCAGCAGTTACTCATCAGAGACCCAGTACTTC.

The chain combines TRBV5-1 with TRBJ2-3; 7 bases are shared with TRBD2. The V gene end was trimmed by 1 base and the J gene end by 3 bases; junction bases not matched to a gene: 11. The CDR3 has 17 residues. Germline V lookup: CDR1 SGHRS, CDR2 YFSETQ. CDR3 bases: TGCGCCAGCAGCTTGTCTAGCGGTCCTTCGAGGACAGATACGCAGTATTTT. This sequence encodes CASSLSSGPSRTDTQYF. The whole variable domain, remainder taken from reference TRBV5-1 and TRBJ2-3, is KAGVTQTPRYLIKTRGQQVTLSCSPISGHRSVSWYQQTPGQGLQFLFEYFSETQRNKGNFPGRFSGRQFSNSRSEMNVSTLELGDSALYLCASSLSSGPSRTDTQYFGPGTRLTVL.

This clone has a handful of counts. This rearrangement joins TRBV30 to TRBJ1-2; 7 nucleotides agree with TRBD1. With V trimmed by 2 bases and J by 8 bases, 17 bases remained unmatched. The CDR3 consists of 16 residues. Germline V gene data show CDR1 as GTSNPN and CDR2 as SVGIG (reference sequence). This CDR3 is CAWSPRTGYSRSGYTF. The CDR3 DNA sequence: TGTGCCTGGAGTCCTAGGACAGGATATTCACGGAGCGGCTACACCTTC.

The rearrangement links TRBV19 to TRBJ1-2; TRBD1 agrees at 7 bases. Germline values: CDR1 LNHDA, CDR2 SQIVND (reference sequence). V lost 2 bases to trimming and J lost 0 bases; unmatched junction nucleotides: 9. CDR3 length: 17 residues. The CDR3 DNA is TGTGCCAGTAGTATATTCCGGGACAGCGTTGCTAACTATGGCTACACCTTC. This translates into CASSIFRDSVANYGYTF.

This sequence joins TRBV2 and TRBJ2-2; 8 positions match TRBD2. Germline CDR1 SNHLY, CDR2 FYNNEI. CDR3 length: 14 amino acids. The junction had 0 bases not matched to a gene; V was cut back by 2 bases and J by 4 bases. CDR3 sequence: CASSESGGTGELFF. The CDR3 DNA follows: TGTGCCAGCAGTGAAAGCGGGGGCACCGGGGAGCTGTTTTTT.

This clone came up once. The J gene is TRBJ2-3, the V gene TRBV11-2, with 8 bases aligning to TRBD2. This CDR3 is built from 16 residues. Germline loops: CDR1 SGHAT, CDR2 FQNNGV. V gave up 1 base and J gave up 1 base; unmatched junction bases: 4. The CDR3 DNA follows: TGTGCCAGCAGCTTAGTTGCACTAGCGGGCACAGATACGCAGTATTTT. The encoded protein is CASSLVALAGTDTQYF.

The V gene is TRBV28, the J gene TRBJ1-5; 10 bases align to TRBD1. V trimming: 6 bases; J trimming: 6 bases; junction bases outside the gene matches: 8. The germline V gene encodes CDR1 MDHEN and CDR2 SYDVKM. The CDR3 has 15 residues. CDR3 nucleotide sequence: TGTGCCAGCAGCGTACCGGGACAGGGGTTTCAGCCCCAGCATTTT. It translates to CASSVPGQGFQPQHF.

This chain joins TRBV6-2 or TRBV6-3 and TRBJ2-3; D not resolved. The V end was cut by 2 bases, the J end by 1 base, with 10 bases between. The CDR3 extends over 15 amino acids. Germline V gene lookup returns CDR1 MNHEY and CDR2 SVGEGT. The CDR3 DNA reads as TGTGCCAGCAGTTACAGCAAGGTCGGCACAGATACGCAGTATTTT. Residues: CASSYSKVGTDTQYF.

The chain combines TRBV2 with TRBJ2-7; no clear D. The CDR3 totals 14 residues. The V end was cut by 2 bases, the J end by 5 bases, with 13 bases between. Germline CDR1 and CDR2: SNHLY and FYNNEI. The DNA of the CDR3 is TGTGCCAGCAGTGAAATGGGCTTATGGAACGAGCAGTACTTC. It codes for CASSEMGLWNEQYF.

This chain links TRBV6-2 or TRBV6-3 with TRBJ2-5, with a tentative D call TRBD1 (6 bases). The CDR3 has 16 residues. Germline CDR1 MNHEY, CDR2 SVGEGT. The ends were cut back, 2 bases at V and 5 bases at J, with 18 bases in the middle. The CDR3 bases are TGTGCCAGCAGTTACGGGGGCATCCCATATAGCGAGACCCAGTACTTC. Residues: CASSYGGIPYSETQYF.

The rearrangement uses TRBV7-2 and TRBJ1-2; 11 bases map to TRBD1. This CDR3 comprises 13 residues. Losses at the gene ends were 5 bases for V and 10 bases for J; bases not matched to a gene: 6. In germline, CDR1 is SGHTA, CDR2 FQGNSA. This CDR3 reads CASSPGQGGPYTF. DNA of the CDR3: TGTGCCAGCAGCCCGGGACAGGGGGGCCCCTACACCTTC.

V and J are TRBV28 and TRBJ1-3; D gene uncertain. CDR3 size: 16 residues. The V gene lost 6 bases and the J gene lost 4 bases, with 19 bases spanning the gap. The germline CDR1 and CDR2 sequences are MDHEN and SYDVKM. CDR3 amino acids: CASSFRGPGRGNTIYF. CDR3 bases: TGTGCCAGCAGCTTTAGAGGCCCGGGAAGGGGAAACACCATATATTTT.

The chain recombines TRBV6-5 with TRBJ2-7; TRBD2 agrees at 12 bases. CDR1 is MNHEY, CDR2 SVGAGI, per germline. The CDR3 has 15 residues. V was pared by 5 bases and J by 2 bases, with 4 bases of the junction left unmatched. The CDR3 DNA reads TGTGCCAGCAGTCGACTAGCGGGAGCGCCCTACGAGCAGTACTTC. It specifies CASSRLAGAPYEQYF.

There are many counts of this clone. The J gene is TRBJ2-7, the V gene TRBV4-1, with D hard to call. The CDR3 sequence is 17 residues long. Trimming took 4 bases from V and 0 from J, leaving 19 bases between them. The V gene's germline CDR1 is MGHRA and CDR2 YSYEKL. The CDR3 sequence: CASSPRQMGVGSYEQYF. CDR3 DNA sequence: TGCGCCAGCAGCCCCCGTCAAATGGGCGTGGGCTCCTACGAGCAGTACTTC.

This chain uses TRBV7-9 with TRBJ1-4; the D gene is possibly TRBD1 (6 bases). V dropped 1 base and J dropped 0 bases, with 9 bases sitting between them. CDR1 and CDR2 (germline): SEHNR, FQNEAQ (reference sequence). The CDR3 extends over 16 amino acids. CDR3 loop: CASSLGDTATNEKLFF. CDR3 in DNA: TGTGCCAGCAGCTTAGGGGACACAGCAACTAATGAAAAACTGTTTTTT. Together with reference TRBV7-9 and TRBJ1-4, the CDR3 gives the full variable domain: DTGVSQNPRHKITKRGQNVTFRCDPISEHNRLYWYRQTLGQGPEFLTYFQNEAQLEKSRLLSDRFSAERPKGSFSTLEIQRTEQGDSAMYLCASSLGDTATNEKLFFGSGTQLSVL.

The CDR3 DNA sequence: TGCAGTGCTAGTGACGGCAGGCCCTCCGAGCAGTACTTC. Translated: CSASDGRPSEQYF. This chain joins TRBV20-1 and TRBJ2-7, with D unclear. V was clipped by 3 bases and J by 6 bases, with 15 bases between them. CDR3 length: 13 residues. Germline V CDR1 and CDR2: DFQATT, SNEGSKA (reference sequence).

Here the CDR3 DNA reads TGTGCCAGCAGCCAAAGGACAGGCGTCTATGGCTACACCTTC. Encoded protein: CASSQRTGVYGYTF. The J gene is TRBJ1-2, the V gene TRBV5-4, with 7 bases that match TRBD1. Germline V gene lookup returns CDR1 SGHNT and CDR2 YYREEE (reference sequence). With V trimmed by 4 bases and J by 4 bases, 7 bases remained unmatched. The CDR3 is made up of 14 amino acids.

V is TRBV9 and J is TRBJ2-7; D is perhaps TRBD1 or TRBD2 (5 bases each). CDR3 length: 16 amino acids. CDR1 SGDLS and CDR2 YYNGEE come from the germline V gene. V lost 0 bases and J 3 bases, leaving 16 bases between the germline ends. The CDR3 loop is CASSVGGTSFGYEQYF. The CDR3 nucleotides read TGTGCCAGCAGCGTAGGGGGGACCAGCTTTGGCTACGAGCAGTACTTC.

The chain is built from TRBV3-1 (or the pseudogene TRBV3-2) and TRBJ1-1; possible D gene TRBD1, 6 bases. The length of the CDR3 is 14 residues. Trimming removed 7 bases at V and 0 bases at J, with 12 bases between. Germline V lookup: CDR1 LGHDT, CDR2 YNNKEL (reference sequence). The CDR3 sequence is CASTQRGVNTEAFF. The DNA of the CDR3 is TGTGCCAGCACCCAGAGGGGGGTGAACACTGAAGCTTTCTTT.

J is TRBJ2-7 and V is TRBV28, with D perhaps TRBD1 (5 bases). The CDR3 sequence is 16 residues long. Trimming cost V 5 bases and J 5 bases, with 22 bases left between them. Germline V gene sequence: CDR1 MDHEN, CDR2 SYDVKM. In DNA form, the CDR3 reads TGTGCCAGCAGTCTGCCCCCAGGACAACGCCGGAACGAGCAGTACTTC. It yields the protein CASSLPPGQRRNEQYF.